These T cell receptor beta chains were read from a single sample in a study of cytotoxic CD8 clonotypes in ibrutinib-treated CLL. Here immunoSEQ multiplex PCR was the method, and the copy in TCRdb shows in-frame clones only, minus some. Here the sample spans a few hundred thousand clones, roughly 70% being singletons. This material consisted of PBMCs, taken after 36 months of ibrutinib treatment. The receptor source for this set is a human donor with chronic lymphocytic leukemia. Each CDR3 is given with its conserved first and last residue. D genes are given only for firm matches. The listing skips clone size in some rows; elsewhere it reads once, few, many or a size class.

J gene | D gene | V gene | CDR3 length | clone size | CDR3 protein | CDR3 DNA
TRBJ2-3 | TRBD2 | TRBV2 | 13 | . | CASRLAATDTQYF | TGTGCCAGCCGGCTAGCGGCCACAGATACGCAGTATTTT
TRBJ2-5 | . | TRBV5-1 | 14 | few | CASSLVMGQETQYF | TGCGCCAGCAGCTTAGTCATGGGGCAAGAGACCCAGTACTTC
TRBJ2-7 | . | TRBV11-1 | 13 | . | CASSSTRNLEQYF | TGTGCCAGCAGCTCCACACGAAACCTCGAGCAGTACTTC
TRBJ2-5 | . | TRBV20-1 | 10 | . | CSASAETQYF | TGCAGTGCTAGCGCGGAGACCCAGTACTTC
TRBJ2-7 | TRBD2 | TRBV7-2 | 16 | . | CASSFYGGSSSYEQYF | TGTGCCAGCAGCTTTTACGGCGGGAGCAGCTCCTACGAGCAGTACTTC
TRBJ2-7 | . | TRBV5-1 | 16 | . | CASSLAGAPGNVEQYF | TGCGCCAGCAGCTTGGCGGGGGCCCCGGGTAATGTGGAGCAGTACTTC
TRBJ2-2 | . | TRBV11-2 | 12 | . | CASSAETGELFF | TGTGCCAGCAGCGCGGAGACCGGGGAGCTGTTTTTT
TRBJ2-5 | TRBD2 | TRBV19 | 13 | . | CASSIWGGETQYF | TGTGCCAGTAGTATTTGGGGGGGAGAGACCCAGTACTTC
TRBJ2-5 | . | TRBV10-3 | 13 | . | CAITNGGEETQYF | TGTGCCATCACTAACGGGGGCGAAGAGACCCAGTACTTC
TRBJ2-7 | . | TRBV4-1 | 14 | . | CASSQVYRDYEQYF | TGCGCCAGCAGCCAAGTTTACAGGGACTACGAGCAGTACTTC
TRBJ1-5 | . | TRBV5-1 | 17 | . | CASSLWGLQGPNQPQHF | TGCGCCAGCAGCTTGTGGGGGCTTCAGGGTCCTAATCAGCCCCAGCATTTT
TRBJ2-7 | TRBD2 | TRBV9 | 15 | . | CASSVAWGGYYEQYF | TGTGCCAGCAGCGTAGCTTGGGGGGGTTACTACGAGCAGTACTTC
TRBJ2-7 | . | TRBV28 | 14 | . | CASSLRFRGREQYF | TGTGCCAGCAGTTTAAGGTTCAGGGGACGGGAGCAGTACTTC
TRBJ2-1 | . | TRBV2 | 10 | . | CASRLSEQFF | TGTGCCAGCAGACTTAGTGAGCAGTTCTTC
TRBJ1-4 | . | TRBV19 | 16 | . | CASSMDSTDNPEKLFF | TGTGCCAGTAGTATGGATTCGACGGACAACCCTGAAAAACTGTTTTTT
TRBJ1-5 | . | TRBV28 | 15 | . | CASSLSRKGNQPQHF | TGTGCCAGCAGTTTATCCCGAAAGGGCAATCAGCCCCAGCATTTT
TRBJ2-3 | TRBD2 | TRBV27 | 11 | . | CASSRGGTQYF | TGTGCCAGCAGTCGCGGGGGGACGCAGTATTTT
TRBJ1-2 | . | TRBV5-5 | 14 | . | CASSLGSGVYGYTF | TGTGCCAGCAGCTTGGGTTCGGGGGTTTATGGCTACACCTTC
TRBJ2-7 | . | TRBV11-2 | 14 | . | CASSLVGPSYEQYF | TGTGCCAGCAGCTTAGTGGGTCCGTCCTACGAGCAGTACTTC
TRBJ2-3 | . | TRBV5-1 | 17 | . | CASSLFGGRTSTDTQYF | TGCGCCAGCAGCTTGTTTGGGGGGCGTACGAGCACAGATACGCAGTATTTT
TRBJ2-7 | . | TRBV11-2 | 16 | . | CASSLWAFRDQYEQYF | TGTGCCAGCAGCTTATGGGCCTTTCGGGACCAGTACGAGCAGTACTTC
TRBJ2-1 | . | TRBV7-6 | 14 | . | CASSLAAQGDEQFF | TGTGCCAGCAGCTTAGCAGCCCAGGGAGATGAGCAGTTCTTC